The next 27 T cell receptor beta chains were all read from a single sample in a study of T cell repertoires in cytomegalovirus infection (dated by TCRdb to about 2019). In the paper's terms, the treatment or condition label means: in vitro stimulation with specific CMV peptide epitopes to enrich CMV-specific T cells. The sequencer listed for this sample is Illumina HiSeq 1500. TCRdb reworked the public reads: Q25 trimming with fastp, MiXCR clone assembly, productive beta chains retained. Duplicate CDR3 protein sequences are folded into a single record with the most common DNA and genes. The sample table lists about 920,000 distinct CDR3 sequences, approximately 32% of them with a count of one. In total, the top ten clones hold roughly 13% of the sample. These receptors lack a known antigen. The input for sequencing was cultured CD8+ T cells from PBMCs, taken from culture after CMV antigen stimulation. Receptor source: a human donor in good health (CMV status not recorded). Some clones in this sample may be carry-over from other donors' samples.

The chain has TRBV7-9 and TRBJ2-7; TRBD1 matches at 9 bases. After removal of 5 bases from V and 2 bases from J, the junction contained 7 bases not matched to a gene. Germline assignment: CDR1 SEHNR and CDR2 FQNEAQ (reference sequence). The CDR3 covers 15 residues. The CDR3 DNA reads TGTGCCAGCAGCGGACCGGGACAGGGAGCCTACGAGCAGTACTTC. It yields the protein CASSGPGQGAYEQYF.

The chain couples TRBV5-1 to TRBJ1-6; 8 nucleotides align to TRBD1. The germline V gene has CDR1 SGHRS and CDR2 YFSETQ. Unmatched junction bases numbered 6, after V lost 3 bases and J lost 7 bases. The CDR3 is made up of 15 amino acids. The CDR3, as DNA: TGCGCCAGCAGCTCGGACAGGGTATCGAATTCACCCCTCCACTTT. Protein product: CASSSDRVSNSPLHF.

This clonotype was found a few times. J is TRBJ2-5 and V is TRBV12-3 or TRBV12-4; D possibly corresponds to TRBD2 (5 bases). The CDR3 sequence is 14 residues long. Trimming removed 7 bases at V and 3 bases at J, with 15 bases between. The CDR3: CASTRAGAEETQYF. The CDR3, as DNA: TGTGCCAGCACCCGGGCGGGCGCAGAAGAGACCCAGTACTTC.

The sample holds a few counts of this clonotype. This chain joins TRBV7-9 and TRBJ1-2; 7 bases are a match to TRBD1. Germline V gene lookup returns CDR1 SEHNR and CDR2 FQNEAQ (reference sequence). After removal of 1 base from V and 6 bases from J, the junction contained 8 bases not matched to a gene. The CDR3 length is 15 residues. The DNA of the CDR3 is TGTGCCAGCAGCTTAGAGAAGAGCAGGGGGGATGGCTACACCTTC. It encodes CASSLEKSRGDGYTF.

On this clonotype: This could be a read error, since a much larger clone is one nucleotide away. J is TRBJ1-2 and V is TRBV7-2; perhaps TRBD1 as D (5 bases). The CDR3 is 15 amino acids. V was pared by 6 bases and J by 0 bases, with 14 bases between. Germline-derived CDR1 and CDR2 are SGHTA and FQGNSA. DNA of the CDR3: TGTGCCAGCAGGGGGACCACTGCGACTAACTATGGCTACACCTTC. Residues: CASRGTTATNYGYTF.

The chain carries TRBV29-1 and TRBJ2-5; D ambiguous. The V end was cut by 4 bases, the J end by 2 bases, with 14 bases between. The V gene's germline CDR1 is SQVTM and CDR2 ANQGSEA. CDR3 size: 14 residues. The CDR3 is CSVGRLGSQETQYF. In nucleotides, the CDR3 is TGCAGCGTTGGCCGTCTAGGAAGTCAAGAGACCCAGTACTTC.

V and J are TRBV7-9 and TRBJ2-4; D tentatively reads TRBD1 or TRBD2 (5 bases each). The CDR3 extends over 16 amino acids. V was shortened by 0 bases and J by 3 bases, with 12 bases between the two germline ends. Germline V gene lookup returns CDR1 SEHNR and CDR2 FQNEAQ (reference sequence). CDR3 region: CASSLAGETYKNIQYF. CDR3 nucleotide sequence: TGTGCCAGCAGCTTAGCGGGGGAAACGTACAAAAACATTCAGTACTTC.

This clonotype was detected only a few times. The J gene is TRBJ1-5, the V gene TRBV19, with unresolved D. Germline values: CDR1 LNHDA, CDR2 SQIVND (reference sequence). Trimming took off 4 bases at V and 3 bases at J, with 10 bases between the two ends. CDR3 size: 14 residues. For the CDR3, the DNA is TGTGCCAGTAGTAGCTGGGGATTCAATCAGCCCCAGCATTTT. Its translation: CASSSWGFNQPQHF.

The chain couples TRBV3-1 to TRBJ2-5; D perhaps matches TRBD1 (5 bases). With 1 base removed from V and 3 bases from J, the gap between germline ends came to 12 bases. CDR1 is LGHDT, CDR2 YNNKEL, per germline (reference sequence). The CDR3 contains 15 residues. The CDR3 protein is CASSQGWGLEETQYF. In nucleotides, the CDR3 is TGTGCCAGCAGCCAAGGATGGGGCCTGGAAGAGACCCAGTACTTC.

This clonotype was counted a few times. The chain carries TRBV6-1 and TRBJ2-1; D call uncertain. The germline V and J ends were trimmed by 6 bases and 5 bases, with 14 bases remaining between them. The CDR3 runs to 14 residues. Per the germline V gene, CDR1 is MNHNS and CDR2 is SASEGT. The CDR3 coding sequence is TGTGCCAGCAGCAGGACGGCCGGACACAATGAGCAGTTCTTC. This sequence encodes CASSRTAGHNEQFF.

CDR3 bases: TGTGCCAGCAGGGGGCCAACCACCGGGAGGGGCTCCTACGAGCAGTACTTC. As protein: CASRGPTTGRGSYEQYF. The chain links TRBV25-1 to TRBJ2-7, with TRBD2 identical over 8 bases. Germline CDR1 MGHDK, CDR2 SYGVNS. The CDR3 loop spans 17 amino acids. The V and J ends lost 6 bases and 0 bases, in that order; junction bases with no gene match: 13.

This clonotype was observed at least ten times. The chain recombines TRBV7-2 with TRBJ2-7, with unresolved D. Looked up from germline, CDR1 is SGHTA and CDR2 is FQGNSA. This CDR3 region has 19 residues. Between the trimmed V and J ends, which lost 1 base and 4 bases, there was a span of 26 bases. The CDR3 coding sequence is TGTGCCAGCAGCTTAGGACCGCCTGGCTACAACCTAAAGGGTTACGAGCAGTACGTC. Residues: CASSLGPPGYNLKGYEQYV.

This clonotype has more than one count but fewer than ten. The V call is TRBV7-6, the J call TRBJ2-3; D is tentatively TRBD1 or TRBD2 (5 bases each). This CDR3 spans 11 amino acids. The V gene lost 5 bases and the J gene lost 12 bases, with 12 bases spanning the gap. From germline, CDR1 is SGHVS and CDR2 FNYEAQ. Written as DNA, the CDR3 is TGTGCCAGCAGCAACCGGGACGGCCAGTATTTT. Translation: CASSNRDGQYF.

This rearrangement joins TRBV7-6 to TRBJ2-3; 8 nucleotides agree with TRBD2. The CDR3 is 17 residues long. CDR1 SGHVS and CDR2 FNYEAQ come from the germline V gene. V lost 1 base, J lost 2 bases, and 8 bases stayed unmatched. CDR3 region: CASSLGASGYYTDTQYF. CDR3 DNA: TGTGCCAGCAGCTTAGGGGCTAGCGGGTATTACACAGATACGCAGTATTTT.

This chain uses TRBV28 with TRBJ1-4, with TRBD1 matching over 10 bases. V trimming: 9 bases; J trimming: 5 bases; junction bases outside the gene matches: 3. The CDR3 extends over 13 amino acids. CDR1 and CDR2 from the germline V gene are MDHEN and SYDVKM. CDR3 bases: TGTGCCAGTGGGACAGGGGAGAATGAAAAACTGTTTTTT. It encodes CASGTGENEKLFF. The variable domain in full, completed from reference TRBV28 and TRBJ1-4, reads DVKVTQSSRYLVKRTGEKVFLECVQDMDHENMFWYRQDPGLGLRLIYFSYDVKMKEKGDIPEGYSVSREKKERFSLILESASTNQTSMYLCASGTGENEKLFFGSGTQLSVL.

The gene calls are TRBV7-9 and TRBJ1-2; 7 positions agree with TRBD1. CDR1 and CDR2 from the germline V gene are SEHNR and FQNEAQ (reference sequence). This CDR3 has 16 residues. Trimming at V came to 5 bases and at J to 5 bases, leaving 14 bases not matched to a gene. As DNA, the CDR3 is TGTGCCAGCAGCCCCGAAGCTAGGACAGGAACTTATGGCTACACCTTC. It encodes CASSPEARTGTYGYTF.

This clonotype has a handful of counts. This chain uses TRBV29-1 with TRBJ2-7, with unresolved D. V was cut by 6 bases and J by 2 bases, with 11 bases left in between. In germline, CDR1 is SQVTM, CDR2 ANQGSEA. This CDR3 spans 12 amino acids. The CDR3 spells CSVRGLPYEQYF. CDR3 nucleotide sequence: TGCAGCGTGAGAGGTCTCCCCTACGAGCAGTACTTC.

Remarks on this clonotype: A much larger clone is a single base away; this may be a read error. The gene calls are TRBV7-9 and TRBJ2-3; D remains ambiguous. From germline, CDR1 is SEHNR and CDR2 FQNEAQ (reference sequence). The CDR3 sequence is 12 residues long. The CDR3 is CVSSRLTDTQYF. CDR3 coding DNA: TGTGTCAGCTCCCGACTTACGGATACGCAGTATTTT.

In nucleotides, the CDR3 is TGTGCCAGCAGCAGACCCGGAGGGAGGGGGGGGAATGGCTACACCTTC. It translates to CASSRPGGRGGNGYTF. V and J are TRBV7-9 and TRBJ1-2; tentative D call: TRBD1 (6 bases). CDR1 is SEHNR, CDR2 FQNEAQ, per germline (reference sequence). With 5 bases removed from V and 6 bases from J, the gap between germline ends came to 22 bases. CDR3 size: 16 residues.

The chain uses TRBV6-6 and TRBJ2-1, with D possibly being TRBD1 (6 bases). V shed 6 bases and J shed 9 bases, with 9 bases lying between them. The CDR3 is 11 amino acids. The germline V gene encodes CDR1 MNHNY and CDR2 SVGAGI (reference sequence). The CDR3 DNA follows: TGTGCCAGCAGAACACAGGGTGAGCAGTTCTTC. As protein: CASRTQGEQFF.

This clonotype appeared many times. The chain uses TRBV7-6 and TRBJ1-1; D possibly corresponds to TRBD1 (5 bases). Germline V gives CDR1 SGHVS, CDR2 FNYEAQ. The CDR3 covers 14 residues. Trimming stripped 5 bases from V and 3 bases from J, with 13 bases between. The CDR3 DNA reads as TGTGCCAGCAGCGCTGGGGGGAGTTACACTGAAGCTTTCTTT. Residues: CASSAGGSYTEAFF.

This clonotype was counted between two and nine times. Here the CDR3 DNA reads TGTGCCAGCAGCCCTTGGCTTCTAGATACGCAGTATTTT. Translating it yields CASSPWLLDTQYF. This chain joins TRBV7-2 and TRBJ2-3; D call uncertain. Trimming took 5 bases from V and 5 from J, leaving 11 bases between them. This CDR3 region has 13 residues. The V gene's germline CDR1 is SGHTA and CDR2 FQGNSA.

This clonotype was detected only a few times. The CDR3 here is CASSSRLLSGANVLTF. The CDR3 nucleotides are TGTGCCAGCAGCTCGAGACTGCTCTCTGGGGCCAACGTCCTGACTTTC. The genes are TRBV7-9 and TRBJ2-6; no reliable D call. The CDR3 contains 16 residues. V was trimmed by 4 bases and J by 0 bases, leaving 10 bases between them. Germline V gene data show CDR1 as SEHNR and CDR2 as FQNEAQ (reference sequence).

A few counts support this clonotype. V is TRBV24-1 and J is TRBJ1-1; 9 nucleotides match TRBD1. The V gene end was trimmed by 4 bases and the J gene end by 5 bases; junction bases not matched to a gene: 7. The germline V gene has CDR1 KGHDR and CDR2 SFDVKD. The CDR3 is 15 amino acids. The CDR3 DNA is TGTGCCACCAGTGAAGGGACAGGGTTTGAAACTGAAGCTTTCTTT. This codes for CATSEGTGFETEAFF.

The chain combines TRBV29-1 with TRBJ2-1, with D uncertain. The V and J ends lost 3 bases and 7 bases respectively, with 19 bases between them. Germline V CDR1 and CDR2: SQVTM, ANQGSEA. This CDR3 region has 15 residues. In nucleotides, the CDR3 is TGCAGCGTTGAGTTGTCAGCCACCGAAAAGAATGAGCAGTTCTTC. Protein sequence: CSVELSATEKNEQFF.

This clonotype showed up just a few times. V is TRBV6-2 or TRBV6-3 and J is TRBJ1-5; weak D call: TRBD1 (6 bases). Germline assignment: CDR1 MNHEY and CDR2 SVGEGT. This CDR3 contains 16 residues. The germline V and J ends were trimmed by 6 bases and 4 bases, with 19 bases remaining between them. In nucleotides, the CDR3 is TGTGCCAGCAGCAGACCCGGGACACTCGAAAATCAGCCCCAGCATTTT. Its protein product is CASSRPGTLENQPQHF.

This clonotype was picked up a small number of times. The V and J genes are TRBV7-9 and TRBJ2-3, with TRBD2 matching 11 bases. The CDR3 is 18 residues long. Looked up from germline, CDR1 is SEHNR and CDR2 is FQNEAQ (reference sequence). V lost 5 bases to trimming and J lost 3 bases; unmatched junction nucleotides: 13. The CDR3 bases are TGTGCCAGCAGCACCTACAGGACTAGCGGGCCAGAGACAGATACGCAGTATTTT. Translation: CASSTYRTSGPETDTQYF.